Detailed here is one T cell receptor beta chain. This specimen comes from a study of shared clonotypes between healthy human individuals. The wider study: The cohort had two women and three men, ages 18 to 49.

Every subset's genomic DNA went evenly onto several immunoSEQ plates. TCRdb's copy holds only in-frame clones and misses some; the assay was immunoSEQ multiplex PCR. The sample has about 1.1 million clones; 60% to 85% are singletons. The sample was memory CD4+ T cells from PBMCs. The subset: CD45RA-negative fraction. This receptor was taken from a man aged 18 to 30 in good health. Some clones in this sample may be carry-over from other donors' samples.

The CDR3 reads CASSLDRGGKTQYF. The CDR3 bases are TGTGCCAGCAGCTTAGACAGGGGTGGAAAGACCCAGTACTTC. This sequence joins TRBV11-1 and TRBJ2-5, with 7 bases aligning to TRBD1. The CDR3 is 14 amino acids. Germline V gene lookup returns CDR1 SGHAT and CDR2 FQDESV (reference sequence). The V and J ends lost 1 base and 6 bases, in that order; junction bases with no gene match: 5. Filled out from reference TRBV11-1 and TRBJ2-5, the complete variable domain reads EAEVAQSPRYKITEKSQAVAFWCDPISGHATLYWYRQILGQGPELLVQFQDESVVDDSQLPKDRFSAERLKGVDSTLKIQPAELGDSAMYLCASSLDRGGKTQYFGPGTRLLVL.